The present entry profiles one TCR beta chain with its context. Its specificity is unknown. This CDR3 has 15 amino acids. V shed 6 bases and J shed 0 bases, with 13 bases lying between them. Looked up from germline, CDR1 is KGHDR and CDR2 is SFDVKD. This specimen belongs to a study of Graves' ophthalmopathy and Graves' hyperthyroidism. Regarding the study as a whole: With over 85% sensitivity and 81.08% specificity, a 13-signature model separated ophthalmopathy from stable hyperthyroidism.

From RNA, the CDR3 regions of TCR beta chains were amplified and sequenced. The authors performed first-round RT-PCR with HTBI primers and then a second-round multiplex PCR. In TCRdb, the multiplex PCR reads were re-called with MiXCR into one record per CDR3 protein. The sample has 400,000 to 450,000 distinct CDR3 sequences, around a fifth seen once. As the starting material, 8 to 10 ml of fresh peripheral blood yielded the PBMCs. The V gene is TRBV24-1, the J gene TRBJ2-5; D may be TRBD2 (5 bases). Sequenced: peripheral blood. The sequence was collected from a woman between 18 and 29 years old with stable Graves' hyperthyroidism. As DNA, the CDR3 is TGTGCCACCAGTCATGGGCCGGGGAACCAAGAGACCCAGTACTTC. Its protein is CATSHGPGNQETQYF.